This TCR beta chain emerged from a study of T cells after yellow fever vaccination. V was clipped by 2 bases and J by 3 bases; unmatched bases: 4. Per germline, CDR1 SGHKS and CDR2 YYEKEE (reference sequence). This CDR3 has 15 amino acids. One entry per CDR3 protein, called by TCRdb with MiXCR from the 5' RACE reads. The table lists around 500,000 distinct CDR3 sequences, less than 25% of them singletons. A few counts support this clonotype. This sequence joins TRBV5-5 and TRBJ2-2; 7 bases line up with TRBD2. The sequence was collected from a young man who received the YFV17D yellow fever vaccine. The source material was PBMCs, sampled roughly 20 days after the first yellow fever vaccination. The CDR3 here is CASSFRGDHTGELFF. CDR3 DNA sequence: TGTGCCAGCAGCTTCCGGGGGGATCACACCGGGGAGCTGTTTTTT.